This is a list of T cell receptor beta chains from one sample in a study of Graves' ophthalmopathy and Graves' hyperthyroidism. TCRdb processed the multiplex PCR reads anew with MiXCR; each CDR3 protein has one entry. This table has about 500,000 distinct CDR3 sequences, less than 40% appearing once. What was sequenced was peripheral blood or thyroid tissue (not recorded which). The receptors come from an adult man with Graves' hyperthyroidism. Both conserved end residues are part of each CDR3. The order of the fields is clone size, J gene, V gene, D gene, CDR3 DNA, CDR3 protein. A D gene is named only where the DNA matches it firmly. The size field is filled for only some rows; it gives once, few, many or a size class.

>few|TRBJ2-1|TRBV12-3/TRBV12-4|TRBD1
TGTGCCAGCAGTCAAGGACAGGTGGAGCAGTTCTTC
CASSQGQVEQFF
>many|TRBJ2-7|TRBV7-3|.
TGTGCCAGCAGCCCAGTGAACAGGGGAGGTCCCTACGAGCAGTACTTC
CASSPVNRGGPYEQYF
>.|TRBJ1-1|TRBV6-5|.
TGTGCCAGCAGTGAGCAGGAGTTCATGAACACTGAAGCTTTCTTT
CASSEQEFMNTEAFF
>.|TRBJ1-1|TRBV5-1|.
TGCGCCAGCAGCTTCGGTGCGAGTGGGGCGAACACTGAAGCTTTCTTT
CASSFGASGANTEAFF
>many|TRBJ2-5|TRBV20-1|TRBD2
TGCAGTGCTAGAGATTTAGCGGGAGCGCTCCAAGAGACCCAGTACTTC
CSARDLAGALQETQYF
>.|TRBJ2-1|TRBV7-2|TRBD2
TGTGCCAGCAGCCCAGGACTAGCGGGCTTGAGCTCCTACAATGAGCAGTTCTTC
CASSPGLAGLSSYNEQFF
>.|TRBJ2-7|TRBV6-1|TRBD2
TGTGCCAGCAGTGAAGCCCCCCAGCGGGAGATATACGAGCAGTACTTC
CASSEAPQREIYEQYF
>.|TRBJ1-5|TRBV30|.
TGTGCCTGGAGTTTAGGGGTCTATCAGCCCCAGCATTTT
CAWSLGVYQPQHF
>.|TRBJ1-4|TRBV29-1|.
TGCAGCCCTGCCGGGGGGCTCGAAAAACTGTTTTTT
CSPAGGLEKLFF
>few|TRBJ1-2|TRBV6-5|TRBD1
TGTGCCAGCAGTTCCACCGGGACAGGGGGCAATGGCTACACCTTC
CASSSTGTGGNGYTF
>many|TRBJ2-7|TRBV6-5|.
TGTGCCAGCAGTTACTCGAGGACACCGTTGGAGCAGTACTTC
CASSYSRTPLEQYF
>many|TRBJ1-2|TRBV20-1|.
TGCAGTGCTAGGCCCCCTGGCGGCTATGGCTACACCTTC
CSARPPGGYGYTF
>many|TRBJ1-2|TRBV4-1|.
TGCGCCAGCAGCACAGACTTGAACTATGGCTACACCTTC
CASSTDLNYGYTF
>many|TRBJ1-2|TRBV20-1|.
TGCAGTGCTAGAGTGCAGGGGTTAGGGTATGGCTACACCTTC
CSARVQGLGYGYTF
>many|TRBJ2-7|TRBV4-1|.
TGCGCCAGCAGCCAAGATATCGGACAGACCTACGAGCAGTACTTC
CASSQDIGQTYEQYF
>few|TRBJ2-3|TRBV14|TRBD2
TGTGCCAGCAGCCAAGAGGGCATCGGGACTAGCGGGAGGGCCAGCACAGATACGCAGTATTTT
CASSQEGIGTSGRASTDTQYF
>.|TRBJ2-6|TRBV20-1|TRBD1
TGCAGTTCCCAGGACAGGGGGCACGGGGCCAACGTCCCGACTTTC
CSSQDRGHGANVPTF
>many|TRBJ1-2|TRBV7-3|.
TGTGCCAGCAGCTTAAGTGGGGTAGGAGGCTACACCTTC
CASSLSGVGGYTF
>many|TRBJ1-3|TRBV13|.
TGTGCCAGCAGCTTAGCCCGGGCTGGATATTCTGGAAACACCATATATTTT
CASSLARAGYSGNTIYF
>.|TRBJ1-6|TRBV6-4|TRBD1
TGTGCCTGGAGTAGACCGGGACAGGGGGTGATCGGTAATTCACCCCTCCACTTT
CAWSRPGQGVIGNSPLHF
>many|TRBJ1-5|TRBV15|TRBD1
TGTGCCACCAGCAGACAGACAGGGAATCAGCCCCAGCATTTT
CATSRQTGNQPQHF
>.|TRBJ2-2|TRBV2|.
TGTGCCAGCAGTGAAGAGCCAGACGGGAACACGAACACCGGGGAGCTGTTTTTT
CASSEEPDGNTNTGELFF
>many|TRBJ2-5|TRBV9|.
TGTGCCAGCAGCTCCCGGGGGCGTTTGGAAGAGACCCAGTACTTC
CASSSRGRLEETQYF
>few|TRBJ1-5|TRBV7-2|.
TGTGCCAGCAGCCAAGACCCAGGGGCCCTTAGCAATCAGCCCCAGCATTTT
CASSQDPGALSNQPQHF
>many|TRBJ2-7|TRBV13|TRBD2
TGTGCCAGCAGCTACCCTATGTCCAGCGGGGAGGGAGAGCAGTACTTC
CASSYPMSSGEGEQYF
>.|TRBJ2-3|TRBV14|TRBD1
TGTGCCAGCAGCCAAGACTGGACAGGGGGCACAGATACGCAGTATTTT
CASSQDWTGGTDTQYF
>many|TRBJ2-7|TRBV7-3|.
TGTGCCAGCAGCTTAACTGCGGATTACGAGCAGTACTTC
CASSLTADYEQYF
>many|TRBJ1-5|TRBV20-1|.
TGCAGTGCTAGAGAACCGACGACGAGCAATCAGCCCCAGCATTTT
CSAREPTTSNQPQHF
>many|TRBJ2-7|TRBV7-3|TRBD2
TGTGCCAGCAGCTTAGCAGCGGGGCACGAGCAGTACTTC
CASSLAAGHEQYF
>many|TRBJ2-5|TRBV20-1|.
TGCAGTGCCCGGCGTACCGGAACCGAGACCCAGTACTTC
CSARRTGTETQYF
>.|TRBJ2-3|TRBV29-1|.
TGCAGCGGAAAGCAGACAGATACGCAGTATTTT
CSGKQTDTQYF
>few|TRBJ1-5|TRBV20-1|.
TGCAGTGCTAGAGATTCAGCCGGCTGGGAAGATCAGCCCCAGCATTTT
CSARDSAGWEDQPQHF
>few|TRBJ2-3|TRBV7-2|TRBD1
TGTGCCAGCAGCTTGGGACAGGGGTTGTCCACAGATACGCAGTATTTT
CASSLGQGLSTDTQYF
>many|TRBJ1-2|TRBV19|TRBD1
TGTGCCAGTAGTATCGGCAGGGGGGTGAGTGGCTACACCTTC
CASSIGRGVSGYTF
>.|TRBJ2-3|TRBV7-2|TRBD2
TGTGCCAGCAGCTTAACGTCGCTAGCGGGGGGATATGGGGATACGCAGTATTTT
CASSLTSLAGGYGDTQYF
>.|TRBJ2-7|TRBV24-1|TRBD2
TGTGCCACCAGTGATCCCCTCCGGGCTAGCGGGACCTACAATGAGCAGTACTTC
CATSDPLRASGTYNEQYF
>many|TRBJ2-5|TRBV20-1|TRBD1
TGCAGTGCTAGAGGGGACAGGGGGCTCGTAGAGACCCAGTACTTC
CSARGDRGLVETQYF
>many|TRBJ1-2|TRBV7-8|.
TGTGCCAGCAGCTTAGCCCTGACGGGACGTTTCATCCCGATTAACTATGGCTACACCTTC
CASSLALTGRFIPINYGYTF
>.|TRBJ2-3|TRBV12-3/TRBV12-4|TRBD1
TGTGCCAGCAGCCTAGAGGGGGCTGATACGCAGTATTTT
CASSLEGADTQYF
>.|TRBJ1-1|TRBV10-3|.
TGTGCCAGCAGTTTTGGACACCAGGGCACTGAAGCTTTCTTT
CASSFGHQGTEAFF
>.|TRBJ2-3|TRBV5-1|.
TGTGCCAGCAGTTTGGAGGGTGACACAGATACGCAGTATTTT
CASSLEGDTDTQYF
>many|TRBJ1-1|TRBV6-6|.
TGTGCCAGCAGTTACTCGGTGGAGGAGCTGCGGGTAGCTGAAGCTTTCTTT
CASSYSVEELRVAEAFF
>few|TRBJ2-2|TRBV7-9|TRBD1
TGTGCCAGCACCTCGACAGGGTCGGTCGGGGAGCTGTTTTTT
CASTSTGSVGELFF
>many|TRBJ2-7|TRBV19|.
TGTGCCAGTAGTACGACCTTCGGGGCAGTCTCCTACGAGCAGTACTTC
CASSTTFGAVSYEQYF
>.|TRBJ2-7|TRBV28|.
TGTGCCAGCATATCGGCCCAAACGGTGCAGTACTTC
CASISAQTVQYF
>.|TRBJ2-7|TRBV20-1|TRBD2
TGCAGTGCTAGAGATGAAACTAGCGGGGTGGGTTCCTACGAGCAGTACTTC
CSARDETSGVGSYEQYF
>many|TRBJ2-7|TRBV6-5|.
TGTGCCAGCAGTTCCGGCAGTACAAACGAGCAGTACTTC
CASSSGSTNEQYF
>many|TRBJ1-6|TRBV7-8|.
TGTGCCAGCAGCTTAGGGGAGGGGGGAAATTCACCCCTCCACTTT
CASSLGEGGNSPLHF
>many|TRBJ2-6|TRBV5-8|.
TGTGCCAGCACCCCTGAGCCCGGGGCCAACGTCCTGACTTTC
CASTPEPGANVLTF
>.|TRBJ2-5|TRBV20-1|TRBD1
TGCAGTGCTCAACTGCAGACAGGGCAGACCCAGTACTTC
CSAQLQTGQTQYF
>.|TRBJ1-4|TRBV10-3|.
TGTGCCATCAGTGCGAGCGGGAGAGGCGAGACTAATGAAAAACTGTTTTTT
CAISASGRGETNEKLFF
>.|TRBJ1-5|TRBV7-9|.
TGTGCCAGCAGCTTACAATGGGCAGCCCAACATTTT
CASSLQWAAQHF
>many|TRBJ1-5|TRBV2|TRBD1
TGTGCCAGCGGGACAGCGGGCAATCAGCCCCAGCATTTT
CASGTAGNQPQHF
>many|TRBJ2-2|TRBV5-1|.
TGTGCCAGCAGCTCCCGGACCGACACCGGGGAGCTGTTTTTT
CASSSRTDTGELFF
>many|TRBJ2-2|TRBV5-4|.
TGTGCCAGCAGCTTGGCGCAGCACACCGGGGAGCTGTTTTTT
CASSLAQHTGELFF